This T cell receptor (beta chain) was identified in a study of cytomegalovirus exposure and HLA in healthy donors (dated by TCRdb to about 2017). With regard to the full study: In an earlier analysis of around 540 of the donors, approximately 300 Gb of sequence data and 117 million unique TCR beta sequences from roughly 200 million T cells were reported. An early release that covered approximately 600 HLA-typed donors contained about 300 gigabases of sequencing data and about 84 million unique TCR sequences. Of the 300 to 500 genotyped donors, 81% were placed in the genetic ancestry cluster associated with self-reported Caucasian donors. The study aimed to test whether cataloging public T cell receptors could reveal signatures of past pathogen exposure. The T cell repertoires of 666 subjects were profiled by immunosequencing and related to cytomegalovirus serostatus. Along with the roughly 700-subject first cohort, a separate validation cohort of over a hundred different subjects was used. To predict cytomegalovirus infection status, the study combined high-throughput TCR immunosequencing, statistical association of individual TCRs with disease status, and machine learning. To study patterns of TCR occurrence, a later analysis re-analyzed previously published TCR beta repertoires from 550 to 800 donors and added high-resolution HLA genotyping. Rather than drawing on any new phenotypic data, the later analysis identified candidate immune exposures from TCR beta sequences and the way those sequences occurred across donors. An earlier analysis of approximately 640 of the donors applied high-throughput TCR beta sequencing to assess whether each TCR beta V gene segment acted as functional or pseudogenic. Donor age, sex, ethnicity and CMV serostatus were collected together with the repertoire data. In a later genetic analysis, genome-wide SNP genotypes for about 60% of the 666 donors were used, and that subset was treated as a discovery cohort. Every discovery cohort repertoire had been produced on one sequencing platform. HLA typing included class I and class II loci at four-digit resolution. Typing coverage varied by locus: roughly 620-640 donors for A, B, C, DRB1 and DQB1; approximately 500 for DQA1; some 610 for DPA1; approximately 450 for DPB1. Several DR-DQ haplotypes were treated as single units for association and clustering because of strong linkage in the cohort. On average, around 240,000 unique TCR beta nucleotide sequences were sequenced per donor among a few hundred genotyped donors of the cohort, with approximately 18% of those sequences being non-productive.

A word on this clone: No antigen is known for it. No quality values exist for individual bases; no much larger clone is one base distant.

The CDR3, cysteine through phenylalanine, is 15 amino acids long. The retained sequence is limited to the CDR3, 45 bases, with the frame set at the first base. The library was produced with the immunoSEQ multiplex PCR assay. A mixture of 60 forward primers for TCR Vbeta segments and 13 reverse primers for TCR Jbeta segments was used in the multiplex PCR. The CDR3 region of rearranged TCR beta genes was amplified from genomic DNA by a multiplex PCR assay. On the Illumina HiSeq System, the amplified TCR beta libraries were sequenced as 87-base-pair reads. From the authors' description of their analysis: In a later analysis, around 80 million unique TCR beta chains were counted across the approximately 620 repertoires, and roughly 10 million of these chains were shared by at least two donors. A nearest-neighbor algorithm error-corrected the raw reads and collapsed the reads into unique sequences, merging closely related sequences to remove PCR and sequencing errors. Alignment of CDR3 sequences to IMGT reference sequences was used to assign V, D and J gene segments. For a sequence to be retained, a match of at least six nucleotides was required to both a V gene segment and a J gene segment. Rearrangements were classified as productive when the CDR3 lacked stop codons and remained in frame with V and J, and all other rearrangements were classified as non-productive. Following IMGT convention, CDR3 was defined as the stretch from the second conserved V-encoded cysteine up to the conserved J-encoded phenylalanine. In an earlier analysis of around 570 of the donors, sequences lacking an unambiguous match to a single V gene segment were excluded. In an earlier analysis of roughly 600 of the donors, a V segment was called functional when productive rearrangements were above 56.7%, and segregating when the standard deviation between donors exceeded 5%. A statistical classification framework was built to diagnose cytomegalovirus status from the catalog of TCR beta chain sequences. In a later analysis, TCR nucleotide sequences were compared against IMGT/GENE-DB human TR gene sequences so that V and J genes could be assigned. In a later analysis, CDR3 sequences and most-parsimonious VDJ recombination scenarios were assigned using the TCRdist pipeline. In a later analysis, each TCR beta chain was defined by its CDR3 amino acid sequence together with its V-gene family, and reads lacking a unique V-gene family were excluded. To address suspected cross-contamination and a sequencing artifact, a later analysis removed around 590 highly shared, low-generation-probability nucleotide sequences. For each public chain, a later analysis derived a clonal expansion index from normalized ranks of inferred template counts within each repertoire. Generation probabilities in a later analysis came from a VDJ recombination model fitted to out-of-frame rearrangements, and those results were checked against IGoR. A later analysis scored TCR-TCR, TCR-HLA and TCR-CMV co-occurrence with hypergeometric tests, applying a repertoire-size bias correction to TCR pairs. A later analysis estimated false discovery rates by permuting HLA or CMV assignments 20 times. In a later analysis, co-occurring TCRs were grouped with DBSCAN, and TCRdist sequence similarity was added when clustering was performed within HLA-allele-positive subsets. Repertoires with fewer than 30,000 or more than 120,000 public chains were left out of co-occurrence clustering, as were four to six repertoires with anomalous nucleotide sharing. TCRdb mirrors the immuneACCESS table, restricted to in-frame sequences. Some clones are absent from its copies; in checked studies, under half trace to an unresolved V gene, and the reason for the others is unknown. That table gives V, J and clone size, and the DNA gave D and trimming. The sample yields approximately 210,000 clones; about 81% were counted once. Together, the top ten hold roughly 5.5% of the sample.

Summary of the overall study and its limitations: A later analysis associated about 17,000 TCR beta sequences with specific HLA alleles at a false discovery rate of 0.05. It was suggested by the authors that the approach could potentially be generalized to other disease states and immunological phenotypes. In a later analysis, most CMV-associated TCR beta chains were found to appear HLA-restricted, with HLA associations seemingly driven largely by CMV exposure. When HLA alleles, especially DR and DQ, strongly co-occurred, attributing TCR associations to individual alleles was difficult. An earlier analysis of approximately 530 of the donors showed that most TCR beta V segments appeared in productive rearrangements either about 87% or about 30% of the time, which broadly matched IMGT annotations. In both the original and validation cohorts, the classifier was reported to diagnose cytomegalovirus status with high specificity and sensitivity. Correlated functional status among segregating V segments might be attributable to linkage disequilibrium, but an unknown experimental factor could not be ruled out. Because some donors lacked HLA typing at each locus, the association tests relied only on the typed subset. The only immune exposure information available for the cohort was CMV serostatus. Most TCR sequences were seen in very few donors, while some public TCRs were found in many individuals. A later genetic analysis reported fewer N-insertions in productive TCRs among donors in an Asian-associated ancestry cluster than the roughly 700-donor mean. A cluster of highly shared sequence variants was judged likely to represent a technical artifact of the sequencing pipeline. The study listed 150 to 200 TCR beta chains as associated with cytomegalovirus. Several of the top co-occurrence clusters appeared to be linked to parvovirus B19, influenza, CMV and Epstein-Barr virus, according to a later analysis. A further reported finding was that TCR beta sequences accurately predicted the HLA-A and HLA-B alleles for most subjects in the first cohort. In this cohort, only TCR beta chains were sequenced, and detectable features were limited by the absence of alpha or paired-chain data. Because counts were too low, approximately 18 rarely observed V segments, including chromosome 9 orphons, were excluded from the earlier analysis of some 590 of the donors. V-gene and J-gene trimming of TCR beta chains was associated with a missense DCLRE1C variant in a later genetic analysis, and the association was replicated in an independent cohort. Presence/absence analyses assumed roughly uniform sequencing depth across donors, an assumption that may not hold. The 87-base-pair reads could not distinguish some IMGT-functional V segments, including TRBV6-2 and TRBV6-3, so those segments were excluded. In vitro tests confirmed that a few of the cytomegalovirus-associated TCR beta chains recognize cytomegalovirus antigens. Compared with equally common non-associated chains, HLA-associated TCR beta chains in a later analysis were more clonally expanded and had lower generation probabilities. According to a later analysis, TCR association rates differed among HLA loci, with DRB1 alleles showing the most associated TCRs and HLA-C alleles showing the fewest.

The cohort comprised around 690 healthy bone marrow donors. Cohort members were all nominally healthy when sampled, although unrecorded immune exposures were likely present. The donor was CMV seropositive and belonged to the group of 270 or so seropositive cohort members. Each donor provided a peripheral blood sample, and peripheral blood mononuclear cells were used for TCR beta sequencing. Genomic DNA was extracted from the blood cell samples with the Qiagen DNeasy Blood Extraction Kit. Sequenced sample: PBMCs. This receptor was taken from a man aged 40-50 years in good health and CMV-seropositive. The rearranged chain carries TRBV21-1 and TRBJ2-7; the table's D call of TRBD2 was not tested on the DNA. TRBV21-1 is noted as a pseudogene. The CDR3 reads CASSPRRLLTGEQYF. At the DNA level, the sequence is TGTGCCAGCAGCCCTCGCCGCCTCCTCACCGGCGAGCAGTACTTC.